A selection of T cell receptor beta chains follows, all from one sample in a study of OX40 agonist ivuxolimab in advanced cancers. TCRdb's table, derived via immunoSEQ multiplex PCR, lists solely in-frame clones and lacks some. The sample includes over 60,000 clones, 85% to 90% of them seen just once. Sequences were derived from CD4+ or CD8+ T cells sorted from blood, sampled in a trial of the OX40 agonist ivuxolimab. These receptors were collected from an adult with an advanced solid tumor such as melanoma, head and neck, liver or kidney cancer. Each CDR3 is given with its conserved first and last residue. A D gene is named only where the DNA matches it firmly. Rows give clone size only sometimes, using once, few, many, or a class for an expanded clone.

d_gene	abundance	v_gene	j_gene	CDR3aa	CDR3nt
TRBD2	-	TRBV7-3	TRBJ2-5	CASSLMSGSETQYF	TGTGCCAGCAGCTTAATGAGCGGGAGCGAGACCCAGTACTTC
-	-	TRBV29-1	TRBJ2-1	CSVGLNNEQFF	TGCAGCGTTGGGCTGAACAATGAGCAGTTCTTC
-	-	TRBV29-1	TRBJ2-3	CSVDRGGADTQYF	TGCAGCGTTGACAGAGGGGGGGCAGATACGCAGTATTTT
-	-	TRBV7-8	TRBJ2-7	CASSSPPGSGSYEQYF	TGTGCCAGCAGCTCTCCCCCCGGGAGTGGGTCCTACGAGCAGTACTTC
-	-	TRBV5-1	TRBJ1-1	CASNPGVGRLMNTEAFF	TGCGCCAGCAACCCGGGGGTAGGGAGACTTATGAACACTGAAGCTTTCTTT
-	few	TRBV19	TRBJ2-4	CASSIPSGRDIQYF	TGTGCCAGTAGTATACCTTCGGGTAGGGACATTCAGTACTTC
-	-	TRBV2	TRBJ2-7	CASSVAGLSGEQYF	TGTGCCAGCAGTGTGGCAGGGCTTTCGGGCGAGCAGTACTTC
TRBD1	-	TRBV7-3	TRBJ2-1	CASSSRRQGSYNEQFF	TGTGCCAGCAGCTCAAGGAGACAGGGCTCCTACAATGAGCAGTTCTTC
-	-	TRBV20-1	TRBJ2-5	CSATGGGSQYF	TGCAGTGCTACCGGTGGGGGGTCCCAGTACTTC
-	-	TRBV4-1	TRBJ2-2	CASSQDRLGELFF	TGCGCCAGCAGCCAAGATCGACTCGGGGAGCTGTTTTTT
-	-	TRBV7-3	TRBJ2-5	CASSLGGGQGETQYF	TGTGCCAGCAGCTTAGGCGGGGGCCAGGGAGAGACCCAGTACTTC
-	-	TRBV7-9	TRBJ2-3	CASSSYPTDTQYF	TGTGCCAGCAGTTCCTACCCCACGGATACGCAGTATTTT
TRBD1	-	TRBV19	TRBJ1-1	CASSWDRVAFF	TGTGCCAGTAGTTGGGACAGGGTGGCTTTCTTT
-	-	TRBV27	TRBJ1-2	CASSPEGAYYGYTF	TGTGCCAGCAGTCCCGAAGGGGCTTACTATGGCTACACCTTC
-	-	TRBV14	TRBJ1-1	CASSPITTGRTEAFF	TGTGCCAGCAGCCCTATTACTACAGGGCGGACTGAAGCTTTCTTT
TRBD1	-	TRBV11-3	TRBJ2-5	CASSLVGPGQGIETQYF	TGTGCCAGCAGCTTAGTAGGACCGGGACAGGGGATTGAGACCCAGTACTTC
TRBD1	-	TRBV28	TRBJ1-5	CASKSRQGGQPQHF	TGTGCCAGCAAATCACGACAGGGCGGACAGCCCCAGCATTTT
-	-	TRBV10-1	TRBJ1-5	CASGTGNQPQHF	TGCGCCAGTGGAACGGGCAATCAGCCCCAGCATTTT
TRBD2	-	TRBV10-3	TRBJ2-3	CAISGGSEDTQYF	TGTGCCATCAGCGGCGGGAGTGAAGATACGCAGTATTTT
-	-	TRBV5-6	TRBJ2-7	CASSLYRSSPYEQYF	TGTGCCAGCAGCTTATATAGGTCAAGTCCGTACGAGCAGTACTTC
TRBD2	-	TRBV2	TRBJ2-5	CASSRLAGGPQTQYF	TGTGCCAGCAGCCGACTAGCGGGGGGGCCGCAGACCCAGTACTTC
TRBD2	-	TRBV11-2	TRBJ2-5	CASSHRLAEETQYF	TGTGCCAGCAGCCATCGACTAGCCGAAGAGACCCAGTACTTC
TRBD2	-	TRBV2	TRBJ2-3	CASSPGTSGRTPDTQYF	TGTGCCAGCAGTCCCGGGACTAGCGGGAGAACCCCAGATACGCAGTATTTT
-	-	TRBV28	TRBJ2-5	CASRRDSLETQYF	TGTGCCAGCAGACGAGACAGTTTAGAGACCCAGTACTTC
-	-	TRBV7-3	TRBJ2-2	CASRGYTNTGELFF	TGTGCCAGCAGGGGATACACGAACACCGGGGAGCTGTTTTTT
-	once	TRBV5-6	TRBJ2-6	CASSFRRFSGANVLTF	TGTGCCAGCAGCTTCCGAAGGTTCTCTGGGGCCAACGTCCTGACTTTC
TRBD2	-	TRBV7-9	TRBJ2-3	CASSFSGGAMDTQYF	TGTGCCAGCAGCTTTAGCGGGGGGGCCATGGATACGCAGTATTTT
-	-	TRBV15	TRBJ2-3	CATSRDRQITDTQYF	TGTGCCACCAGCAGAGATCGGCAAATCACAGATACGCAGTATTTT
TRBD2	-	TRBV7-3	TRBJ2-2	CASSLTRTSGATGELFF	TGTGCCAGCAGCTTAACTAGGACTAGCGGGGCAACCGGGGAGCTGTTTTTT
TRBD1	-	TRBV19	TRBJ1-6	CASSIDVGTGSINNSPLHF	TGTGCCAGTAGTATAGATGTTGGGACAGGGAGTATCAACAATTCACCCCTCCACTTT
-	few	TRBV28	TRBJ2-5	CASSLGGQGQTQYF	TGTGCCAGCAGTTTAGGGGGCCAAGGGCAGACCCAGTACTTC
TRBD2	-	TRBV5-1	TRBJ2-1	CASSGLAGGNEQFF	TGCGCCAGCTCCGGGTTAGCGGGCGGCAATGAGCAGTTCTTC
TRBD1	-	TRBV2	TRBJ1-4	CASSERRARGVLTNEKLFF	TGTGCCAGCAGTGAAAGGCGGGCCAGGGGGGTACTAACTAATGAAAAACTGTTTTTT
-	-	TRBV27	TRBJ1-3	CASSLTREVGDTIYF	TGTGCCAGCAGTTTAACGAGGGAAGTAGGCGACACCATATATTTT
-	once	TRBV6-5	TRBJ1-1	CASSYSGVTEAFF	TGTGCCAGCAGTTACTCGGGGGTCACTGAAGCTTTCTTT
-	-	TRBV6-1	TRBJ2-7	CASTKGYEQYF	TGTGCCAGCACTAAGGGATACGAGCAGTACTTC
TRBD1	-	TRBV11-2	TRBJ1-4	CASSFDSQGAGEKLFF	TGTGCCAGCAGCTTCGACTCTCAGGGGGCGGGTGAAAAACTGTTTTTT
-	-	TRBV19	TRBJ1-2	CASTELTVRANYGYTF	TGTGCCAGTACCGAACTGACAGTCAGAGCTAACTATGGCTACACCTTC
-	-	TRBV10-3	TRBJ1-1	CAIREGQNTEAFF	TGTGCCATCAGAGAAGGACAGAACACTGAAGCTTTCTTT
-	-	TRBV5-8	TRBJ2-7	CASSPGTHTYEQYF	TGTGCCAGCAGCCCCGGGACACATACCTACGAGCAGTACTTC
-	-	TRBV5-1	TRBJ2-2	CASSLWFQGSEIDTGELFF	TGCGCCAGCAGCTTGTGGTTTCAGGGGTCCGAAATTGACACCGGGGAGCTGTTTTTT
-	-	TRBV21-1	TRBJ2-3	CASSKGSGSTDTQYF	TGTGCCAGCAGCAAAGGTAGTGGTAGCACAGATACGCAGTATTTT
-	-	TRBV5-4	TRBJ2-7	CASSLEGGEQYF	TGTGCCAGCAGCTTGGAGGGTGGCGAGCAGTACTTC
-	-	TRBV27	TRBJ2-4	CASRWAKNIQYF	TGTGCCAGCAGGTGGGCCAAAAACATTCAGTACTTC
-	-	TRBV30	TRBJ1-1	CAWSRGGSHTEAFF	TGTGCCTGGAGCCGGGGAGGGTCGCATACTGAAGCTTTCTTT
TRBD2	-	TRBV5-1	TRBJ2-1	CASSPGLAGGSSYNEQFF	TGCGCCAGCAGCCCGGGACTAGCGGGGGGTAGCTCCTACAATGAGCAGTTCTTC
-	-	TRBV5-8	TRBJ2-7	CAGGSYEQYF	TGTGCCGGGGGTTCCTACGAGCAGTACTTC
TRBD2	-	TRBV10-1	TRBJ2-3	CASSPGLAEYTDTQYF	TGCGCCAGCAGTCCTGGACTAGCGGAGTACACAGATACGCAGTATTTT
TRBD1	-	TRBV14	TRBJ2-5	CASSRPIKTGQETQYF	TGTGCCAGCAGCCGGCCAATAAAGACAGGGCAAGAGACCCAGTACTTC
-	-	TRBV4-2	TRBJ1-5	CASSQPTRGAGQPQHF	TGTGCCAGCAGCCAACCAACGAGGGGGGCGGGTCAGCCCCAGCATTTT
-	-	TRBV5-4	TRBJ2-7	CASSLAGGVDEQYF	TGTGCCAGCAGCTTGGCAGGGGGGGTAGACGAGCAGTACTTC
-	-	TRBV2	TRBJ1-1	CASGGAGNTEAFF	TGTGCCAGCGGCGGCGCGGGGAACACTGAAGCTTTCTTT
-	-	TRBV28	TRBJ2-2	CASSGANTGELFF	TGTGCCAGCAGTGGCGCGAACACCGGGGAGCTGTTTTTT
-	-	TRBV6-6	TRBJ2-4	CASSPGGLAKNIQYF	TGTGCCAGCAGTCCTGGGGGTTTAGCCAAAAACATTCAGTACTTC
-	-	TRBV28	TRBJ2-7	CASSPIPNYEQYF	TGTGCCAGCAGTCCGATACCGAACTACGAGCAGTACTTC
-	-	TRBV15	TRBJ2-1	CATSSPLTNEQFF	TGTGCCACCAGCAGCCCCCTGACCAATGAGCAGTTCTTC
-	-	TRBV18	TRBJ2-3	CASAFPPSQYF	TGTGCCAGCGCTTTCCCTCCGTCGCAGTATTTT
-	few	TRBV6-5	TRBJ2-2	CASRNGINTGELFF	TGTGCCAGCAGGAACGGGATAAACACCGGGGAGCTGTTTTTT
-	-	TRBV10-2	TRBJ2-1	CASSAGQSRNFFNEQFF	TGCGCCAGCAGTGCCGGACAGTCGCGTAATTTCTTCAATGAGCAGTTCTTC
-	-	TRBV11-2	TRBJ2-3	CASSFRPRGGTDTQYF	TGTGCCAGCAGCTTCCGGCCTAGAGGGGGCACAGATACGCAGTATTTT